This TCR beta chain derives from a study of T-cell reconstitution after alpha-beta-depleted transplantation in children. Study results and caveats: By about two months after transplant, alpha-beta T cells reportedly arose from several hundred graft clones that had expanded. When one year had passed after transplant, most T-cell counts and diversity came from newly produced T cells.

In the case of this clonotype: Its specificity is not known.

Preparation of the TCRbeta library used unique molecular identifiers. MiXCR was run by TCRdb on the PCR reads, yielding one entry per CDR3 protein. The top ten clones hold roughly 7% of a sample with fewer than 350,000 distinct CDR3 sequences, around a tenth of them seen once. The CDR3 consists of 17 residues. Trimming cost V 2 bases and J 2 bases; bases outside gene matches: 11. The receptor was isolated from a boy in the first two years of life with acute myeloid leukemia, due to receive a stem cell transplant. The specimen comprised PBMCs, sampled before TCRalphabeta/CD19-depleted stem cell transplant. The chain uses TRBV6-7 and TRBJ2-7, with 8 bases lining up with TRBD2. TRBV6-7 is marked as an open reading frame, function uncertain. The CDR3 loop reads CASSYRVFGTRPYEQYF. The CDR3 DNA reads TGTGCCAGCAGTTACAGGGTCTTCGGGACTAGACCCTACGAGCAGTACTTC.